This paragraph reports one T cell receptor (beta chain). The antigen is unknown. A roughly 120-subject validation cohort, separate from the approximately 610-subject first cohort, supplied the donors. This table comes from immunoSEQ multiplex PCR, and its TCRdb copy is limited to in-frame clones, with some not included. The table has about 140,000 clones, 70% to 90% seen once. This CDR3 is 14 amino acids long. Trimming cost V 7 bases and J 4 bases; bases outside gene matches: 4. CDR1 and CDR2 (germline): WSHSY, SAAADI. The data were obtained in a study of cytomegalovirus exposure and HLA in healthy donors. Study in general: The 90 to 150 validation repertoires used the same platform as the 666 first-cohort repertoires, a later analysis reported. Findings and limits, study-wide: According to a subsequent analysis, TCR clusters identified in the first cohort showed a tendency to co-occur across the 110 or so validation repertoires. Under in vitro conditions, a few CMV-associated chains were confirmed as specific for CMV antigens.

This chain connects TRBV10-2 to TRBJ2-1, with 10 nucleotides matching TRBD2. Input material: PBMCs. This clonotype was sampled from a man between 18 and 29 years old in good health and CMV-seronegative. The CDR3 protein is CASIVAGGYNEQFF. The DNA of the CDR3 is TGCGCCAGCATCGTAGCGGGAGGTTACAATGAGCAGTTCTTC.